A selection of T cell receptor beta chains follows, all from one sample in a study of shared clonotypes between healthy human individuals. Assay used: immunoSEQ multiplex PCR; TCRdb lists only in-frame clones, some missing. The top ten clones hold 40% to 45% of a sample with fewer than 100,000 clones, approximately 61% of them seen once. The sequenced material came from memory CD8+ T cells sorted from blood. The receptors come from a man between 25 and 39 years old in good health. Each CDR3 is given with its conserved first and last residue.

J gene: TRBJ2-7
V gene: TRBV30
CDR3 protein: CAWSGPSYEQYF

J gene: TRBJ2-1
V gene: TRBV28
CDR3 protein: CASSSPRIGDEQFF

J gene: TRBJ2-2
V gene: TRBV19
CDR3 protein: CASSILGDTGELFF

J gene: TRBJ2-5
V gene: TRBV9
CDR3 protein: CASSASTQETQYF

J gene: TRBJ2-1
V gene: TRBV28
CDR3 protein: CASSSGVGGSYNEQFF

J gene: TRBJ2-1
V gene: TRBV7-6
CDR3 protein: CASSFSGSGYNEQFF

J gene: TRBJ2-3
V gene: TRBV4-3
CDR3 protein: CASSHNRSPADTQYF

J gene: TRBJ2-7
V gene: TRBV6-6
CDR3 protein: CASSNRVSEQYF

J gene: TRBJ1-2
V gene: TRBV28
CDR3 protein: CATQKGALSNYGYTF

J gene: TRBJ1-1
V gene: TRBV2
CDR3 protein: CAIFVGVGAFF

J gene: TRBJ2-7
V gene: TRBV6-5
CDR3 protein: CASSYSSGSYEQYF

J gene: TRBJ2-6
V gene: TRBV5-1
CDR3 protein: CASSLMASGAGAANVLTF

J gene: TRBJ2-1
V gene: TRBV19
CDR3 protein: CASSTLSGNEQFF

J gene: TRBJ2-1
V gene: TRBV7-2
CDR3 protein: CASSLILAGDEQFF

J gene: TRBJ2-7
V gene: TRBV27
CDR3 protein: CASSLASGSHEQYF

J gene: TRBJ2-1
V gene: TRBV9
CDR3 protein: CASSPALAAGGHHEQFF